Listed here is a single T cell receptor (beta chain). What it binds is not known. These data originate in a study of T cells after yellow fever vaccination. TCRdb re-derived calls from the 5' RACE reads in MiXCR, one entry per CDR3 protein. The sample comprises 130,000 or so distinct CDR3 sequences, around 15% of which are singletons, and roughly 43% rests with the top ten. The CDR3 length is 15 residues. In germline, CDR1 is LGHDT, CDR2 YNNKEL (reference sequence). V lost 0 bases and J 2 bases, leaving 11 bases between the germline ends. Study outcomes and limitations: Contamination by abundant bulk-population clonotypes could be present in FACS-sorted repertoires.

The source was CD8+ T cells sorted from PBMCs, collected 5 days after the yellow fever booster vaccination. The V gene is TRBV3-1, the J gene TRBJ2-7; D gene ambiguous. The source of this sequence is a man between 18 and 29 years old who received the YFV17D yellow fever vaccine. This CDR3 is CASSQDPSPAYEQYF. In DNA form, the CDR3 reads TGTGCCAGCAGCCAAGATCCCAGCCCCGCCTACGAGCAGTACTTC.